The 14 T cell receptor beta chains presented below share a single source sample, sequenced in a study of blood T cell repertoires in COVID-19. Measured with immunoSEQ multiplex PCR; TCRdb has only the in-frame clones, and not every one. Here the sample spans about 50,000 clones, nearly 85% being singletons. Specimen: peripheral blood. These receptors were collected from a man between 40 and 49 years old with acute or convalescent COVID-19.

The CDR3 loop is CASSPFSPALGVNEQFF. As DNA, the CDR3 is TGTGCCAGCTCACCATTTAGTCCGGCTCTGGGAGTCAATGAGCAGTTCTTC. This chain connects TRBV18 to TRBJ2-1; the D gene is possibly TRBD2 (5 bases). V dropped 2 bases and J dropped 6 bases, with 20 bases sitting between them. The CDR3 contains 17 residues. CDR1 and CDR2 (germline): KGHSH, LQKENI.

The chain combines TRBV5-1 with TRBJ1-6; 9 nucleotides match TRBD1. CDR1 and CDR2 from the germline V gene are SGHRS and YFSETQ. The V segment lost 3 bases and the J segment 9 bases; nucleotides outside the gene matches: 7. The CDR3 loop spans 15 amino acids. In nucleotides, the CDR3 is TGCGCCAGCAGCTATCAGGACAGGGGTGGTTCACCCCTCCACTTT. Protein sequence: CASSYQDRGGSPLHF.

The chain recombines TRBV2 with TRBJ2-2; D not certain. This CDR3 contains 11 residues. CDR1 and CDR2 (germline): SNHLY, FYNNEI. Trimming removed 2 bases at V and 8 bases at J, with 3 bases between. The CDR3 DNA follows: TGTGCCAGCAGTGAATCTGGGGAGCTGTTTTTT. Residues: CASSESGELFF. Drawing the rest from reference TRBV2 and TRBJ2-2, the complete variable domain is EPEVTQTPSHQVTQMGQEVILRCVPISNHLYFYWYRQILGQKVEFLVSFYNNEISEKSEIFDDQFSVERPDGSNFTLKIRSTKLEDSAMYFCASSESGELFFGEGSRLTVL.

This chain connects TRBV5-1 to TRBJ1-1; D possibly corresponds to TRBD1 (6 bases). Deletions cut 3 bases from V and 4 bases from J, with 22 bases between. The CDR3 spans 17 residues. The germline gives CDR1 SGHRS, CDR2 YFSETQ. The CDR3: CASSSITGYQYSTEAFF. The CDR3 DNA is TGCGCCAGCAGCTCAATTACAGGGTACCAATATTCCACTGAAGCTTTCTTT.

The chain uses TRBV15 and TRBJ1-5; 8 bases fit TRBD1. With 1 base clipped from V and 1 base from J, the junction kept 0 bases outside the gene matches. The CDR3 contains 15 residues. Germline assignment: CDR1 LNHNV and CDR2 YYDKDF (reference sequence). DNA for the CDR3: TGTGCCACCAGCAGAGGGACAGGGAGCAATCAGCCCCAGCATTTT. Translated, it gives CATSRGTGSNQPQHF.

This chain connects TRBV6-5 to TRBJ2-3; D is perhaps TRBD2 (5 bases). V shed 5 bases and J shed 3 bases, with 15 bases lying between them. In germline, CDR1 is MNHEY, CDR2 SVGAGI. This CDR3 is built from 15 residues. In DNA form, the CDR3 reads TGTGCCAGCAGTCTCTCACCAAGCGGAACAGATACGCAGTATTTT. The encoded protein is CASSLSPSGTDTQYF.

This clone was seen once. Its ends do not fully match the called genes, so a read error is possible. V usage is TRBV5-6 and J usage is TRBJ2-5; D is undetermined. The CDR3 covers 15 residues. Germline assignment: CDR1 SGHDT and CDR2 YYEEEE. CDR3 DNA sequence: TGTGCCAGCAGCTTGGGTACAGTTAGGCAAGGGACCCAGTACTTC. Translated: CASSLGTVRQGTQYF.

This rearrangement joins TRBV9 to TRBJ2-7; TRBD2 is a possible D gene (7 bases). Germline assignment: CDR1 SGDLS and CDR2 YYNGEE. This CDR3 is built from 16 residues. Trimming cost V 4 bases and J 0 bases, with 17 bases left between them. Here the CDR3 DNA reads TGTGCCAGCAGCCCAGGGGAGGGGCGAAGCTCCTACGAGCAGTACTTC. Its translation is CASSPGEGRSSYEQYF.

V is TRBV11-2 and J is TRBJ2-3, with 12 bases that match TRBD2. This CDR3 has 16 residues. Trimming took 2 bases from V and 6 from J; bases not matched to a gene: 6. CDR1 is SGHAT and CDR2 is FQNNGV in the germline V gene. CDR3 nucleotides: TGTGCCAGCAGCTTATCAACTAGCGGGAGGTCCGATACGCAGTATTTT. Translated: CASSLSTSGRSDTQYF.

The rearrangement uses TRBV5-1 and TRBJ1-4; D call uncertain. Trimming stripped 3 bases from V and 4 bases from J, with 16 bases between. Germline CDR1 reads SGHRS; CDR2 reads YFSETQ. The CDR3 extends over 16 amino acids. CDR3 in DNA: TGCGCCAGCAGCTCGGGAACTTTGGTGGGTAATGAAAAACTGTTTTTT. Translated: CASSSGTLVGNEKLFF.

The chain carries TRBV7-9 and TRBJ1-5; 9 bases are a match to TRBD1. Losses at the gene ends were 2 bases for V and 4 bases for J; bases not matched to a gene: 6. The CDR3 is made up of 16 amino acids. Germline V CDR1 and CDR2: SEHNR, FQNEAQ (reference sequence). In DNA form, the CDR3 reads TGTGCCAGCAGCTTATTTGGGACAGGGACAAATCAGCCCCAGCATTTT. Its translation: CASSLFGTGTNQPQHF.

CDR3 sequence: CASSEAQREAFF. The CDR3 DNA is TGTGCCAGCAGTGAAGCGCAGCGGGAAGCTTTCTTT. The chain combines TRBV2 with TRBJ1-1; unclear D gene. Trimming stripped 0 bases from V and 8 bases from J, with 7 bases between. The CDR3 spans 12 residues. In germline, CDR1 is SNHLY, CDR2 FYNNEI.

The rearrangement links TRBV6-5 to TRBJ1-2, with D maybe TRBD1 (5 bases). Deletions cut 6 bases from V and 3 bases from J, with 17 bases between. This CDR3 spans 15 amino acids. Germline V gives CDR1 MNHEY, CDR2 SVGAGI. The chain's CDR3 is CASSPRPGVDYGYTF. CDR3 sequence (DNA): TGTGCCAGCAGCCCAAGACCGGGGGTTGACTATGGCTACACCTTC.

The V gene is TRBV6-5, the J gene TRBJ1-4, with 8 bases aligning to TRBD1. CDR1 is MNHEY, CDR2 SVGAGI, per germline. J gave up 5 bases and V 7 bases, and 9 bases lay outside the gene matches. The CDR3 extends over 15 amino acids. The CDR3: CASIKGQGTNEKLFF. The CDR3 region has the DNA TGTGCCAGCATTAAAGGACAGGGCACGAATGAAAAACTGTTTTTT.